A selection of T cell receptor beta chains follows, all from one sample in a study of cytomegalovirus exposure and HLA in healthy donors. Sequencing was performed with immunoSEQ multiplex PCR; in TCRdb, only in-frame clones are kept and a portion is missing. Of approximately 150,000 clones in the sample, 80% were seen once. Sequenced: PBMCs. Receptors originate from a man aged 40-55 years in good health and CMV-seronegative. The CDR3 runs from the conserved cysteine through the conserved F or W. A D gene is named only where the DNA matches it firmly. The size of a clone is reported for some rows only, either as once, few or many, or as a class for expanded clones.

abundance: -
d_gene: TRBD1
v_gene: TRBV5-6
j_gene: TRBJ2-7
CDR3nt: TGTGCCAGCCGGACAGGGACGGGGGAGCAGTACTTC
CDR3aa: CASRTGTGEQYF

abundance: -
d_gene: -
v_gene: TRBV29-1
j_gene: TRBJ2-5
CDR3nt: TGCAGCGTTGACGGGGGGCCCAAAGAGACCCAGTACTTC
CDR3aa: CSVDGGPKETQYF

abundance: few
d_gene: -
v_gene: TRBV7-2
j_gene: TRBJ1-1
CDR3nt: TGTGCCAGCAGCTTAGATTGGAGGGGTTGGAACACTGAAGCTTTCTTT
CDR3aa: CASSLDWRGWNTEAFF

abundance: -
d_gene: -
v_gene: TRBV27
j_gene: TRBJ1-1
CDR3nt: TGTGCCAGCAGTTTTGAGGTGAACACTGAAGCTTTCTTT
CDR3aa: CASSFEVNTEAFF

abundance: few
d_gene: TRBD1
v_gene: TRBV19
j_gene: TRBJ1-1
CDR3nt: TGTGCCAGTGAGGGGGCACAGGGGGCGAACACTGAAGCTTTCTTT
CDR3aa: CASEGAQGANTEAFF

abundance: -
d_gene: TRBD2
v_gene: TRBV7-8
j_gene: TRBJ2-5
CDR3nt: TGTGCCAGCAGCTCAAAACTAGCGGGGGGGGCAGAGACCCAGTACTTC
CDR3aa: CASSSKLAGGAETQYF

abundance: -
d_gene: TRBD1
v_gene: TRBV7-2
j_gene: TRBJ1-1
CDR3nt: TGTGCCAGCAGCTTAGTCGGGACAGGGGGCCGTCCGACTGAAGCTTTCTTT
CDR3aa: CASSLVGTGGRPTEAFF

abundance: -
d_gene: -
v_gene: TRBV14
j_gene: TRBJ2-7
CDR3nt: TGTGCCAGCAGCAACGGCTACGAGCAGTACTTC
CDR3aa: CASSNGYEQYF

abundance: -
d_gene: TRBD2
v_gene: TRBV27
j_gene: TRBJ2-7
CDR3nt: TGTGCCAGCAGTTCCCCCTCTAGCGGGAGGTACGAGCAGTACTTC
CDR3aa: CASSSPSSGRYEQYF

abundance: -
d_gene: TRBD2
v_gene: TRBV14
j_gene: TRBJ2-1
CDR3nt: TGTGCCAGCAGGGTCCCGGGGATCGCGGGGGTCAATGAGCAGTTCTTC
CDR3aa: CASRVPGIAGVNEQFF

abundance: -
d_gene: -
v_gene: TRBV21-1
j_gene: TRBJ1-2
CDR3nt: TGTGCCAGCAGCAAATACAAGGGGTTGGATGGCTACACCTTC
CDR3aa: CASSKYKGLDGYTF

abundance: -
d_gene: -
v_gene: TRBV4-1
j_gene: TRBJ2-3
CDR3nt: TGCGCCAGCAGCCAAGATCAAACTAGCCCAGATACGCAGTATTTT
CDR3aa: CASSQDQTSPDTQYF

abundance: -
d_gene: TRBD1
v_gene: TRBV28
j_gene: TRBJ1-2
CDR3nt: TGTGCCAACAGGACAGGGGTCTATGGCTACACCTTC
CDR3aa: CANRTGVYGYTF

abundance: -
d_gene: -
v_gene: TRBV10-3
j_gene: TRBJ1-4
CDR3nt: TGTGCCATCAGTGCCGGGGAAGGTGAAAAACTGTTTTTT
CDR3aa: CAISAGEGEKLFF

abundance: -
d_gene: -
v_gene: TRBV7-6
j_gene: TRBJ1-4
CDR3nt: TGTGCCAGCAGCCCCCCGGACAAAACTAATGAAAAACTGTTTTTT
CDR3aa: CASSPPDKTNEKLFF

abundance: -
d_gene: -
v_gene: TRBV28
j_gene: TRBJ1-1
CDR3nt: TGTGCCAGCAGGGCCCCTCTGTACACTGAAGCTTTCTTT
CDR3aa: CASRAPLYTEAFF

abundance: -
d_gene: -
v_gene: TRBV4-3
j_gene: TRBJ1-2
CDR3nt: TGCGCCAGCAGCCAAACTAGGCGCAGTGCTAACTATGGCTACACCTTC
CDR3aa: CASSQTRRSANYGYTF

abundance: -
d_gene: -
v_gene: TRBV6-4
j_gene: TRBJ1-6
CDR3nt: TGTGCCAGCAGTGACAGGGAGAGTTCACCCCTCCACTTT
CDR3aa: CASSDRESSPLHF

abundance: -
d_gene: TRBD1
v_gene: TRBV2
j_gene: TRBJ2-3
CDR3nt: TGTGCCAGCAGACGGGACAGGGGCCCTTCGGATACGCAGTATTTT
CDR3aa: CASRRDRGPSDTQYF

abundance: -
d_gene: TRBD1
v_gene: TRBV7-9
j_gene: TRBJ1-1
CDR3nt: TGTGCCAGCAGCTTAGATCCAGGGGGCAAGACTGAAGCTTTCTTT
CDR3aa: CASSLDPGGKTEAFF

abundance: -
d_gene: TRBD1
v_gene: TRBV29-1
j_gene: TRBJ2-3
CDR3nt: TGCAGCGTTGAAGGGACAGGGCTAGGCACAGATACGCAGTATTTT
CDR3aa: CSVEGTGLGTDTQYF

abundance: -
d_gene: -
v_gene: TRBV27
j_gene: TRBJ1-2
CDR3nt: TGTGCCAGGCGGGGAAAAATCGGTGGGGACTATGGCTACACCTTC
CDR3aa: CARRGKIGGDYGYTF

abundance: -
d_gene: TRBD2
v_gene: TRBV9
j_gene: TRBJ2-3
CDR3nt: TGTGCCAGCAGCGGACGGGGGGGGCTAGCGGGTACAGATACGCAGTATTTT
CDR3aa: CASSGRGGLAGTDTQYF

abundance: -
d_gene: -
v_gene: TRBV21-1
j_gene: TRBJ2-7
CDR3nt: TGTGCCAGCAGCAAAGCGTTTAACGGTTCCTACGAGCAGTACTTC
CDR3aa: CASSKAFNGSYEQYF

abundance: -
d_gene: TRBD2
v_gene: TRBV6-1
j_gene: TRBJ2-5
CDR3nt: TGTGCCAGCAGTGAAGAGGAGCGGGGGGGCCTAAAGACCCAGTACTTC
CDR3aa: CASSEEERGGLKTQYF

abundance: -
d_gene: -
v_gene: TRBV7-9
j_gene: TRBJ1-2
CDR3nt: TGTGCCAGCAGCCCCGCGGGGATCAACTATGGCTACACCTTC
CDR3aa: CASSPAGINYGYTF

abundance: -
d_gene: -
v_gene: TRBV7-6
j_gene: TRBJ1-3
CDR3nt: TGTGCCAGCAGCTTAGGGGCCACGAGCACCTCTGGAAACACCATATATTTT
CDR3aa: CASSLGATSTSGNTIYF

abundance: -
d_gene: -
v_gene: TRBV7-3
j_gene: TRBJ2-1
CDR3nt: TGTGCCAGCAGCTTACGCCCTGCAGGGGGGTACAATGAGCAGTTCTTC
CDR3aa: CASSLRPAGGYNEQFF

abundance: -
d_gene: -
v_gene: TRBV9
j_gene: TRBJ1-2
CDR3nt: TGTGCCAGCAGCGTAGAGGGGTTTAACCGTAACTATGGCTACACCTTC
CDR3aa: CASSVEGFNRNYGYTF

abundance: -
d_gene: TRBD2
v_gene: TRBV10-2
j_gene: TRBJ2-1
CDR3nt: TGCGCCAGCAGCTTACTAGCGGGGGGAGACAATGAGCAGTTCTTC
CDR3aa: CASSLLAGGDNEQFF

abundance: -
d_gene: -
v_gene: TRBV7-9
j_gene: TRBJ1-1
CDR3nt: TGTGCCAGCAGCTTAGGTAGTCAGCGGGCGAAGGCTTTCTTT
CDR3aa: CASSLGSQRAKAFF

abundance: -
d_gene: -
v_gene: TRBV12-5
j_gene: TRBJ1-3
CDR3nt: TGTGCTAGTGGACCCAATCAGGGAAACACCATATATTTT
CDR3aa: CASGPNQGNTIYF

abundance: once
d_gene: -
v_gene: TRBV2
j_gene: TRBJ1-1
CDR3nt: TGTGCCAGCAGTGAATTCCAGACATCGGGGACTGAAGCTTTCTTT
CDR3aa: CASSEFQTSGTEAFF

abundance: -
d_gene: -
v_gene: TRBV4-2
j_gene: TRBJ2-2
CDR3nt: TGTGCCAGCAGCCTCTCTAGCGCCATCAACACCGGGGAGCTGTTTTTT
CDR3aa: CASSLSSAINTGELFF

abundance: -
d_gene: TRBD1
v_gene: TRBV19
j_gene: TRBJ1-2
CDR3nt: TGTGCCAGTAGTAGGGGTCAACAGGGGAACTATGGCTACACCTTC
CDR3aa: CASSRGQQGNYGYTF

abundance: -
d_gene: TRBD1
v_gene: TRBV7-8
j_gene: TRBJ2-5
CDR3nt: TGTGCCAGCAGCCAAGGGACAGGGGTAGAGACCCAGTACTTC
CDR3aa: CASSQGTGVETQYF

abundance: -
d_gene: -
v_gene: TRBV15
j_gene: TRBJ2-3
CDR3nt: TGTGCCACCAGCAGAGATCTGGGGGCCGTAGGCACAGATACGCAGTATTTT
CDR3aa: CATSRDLGAVGTDTQYF

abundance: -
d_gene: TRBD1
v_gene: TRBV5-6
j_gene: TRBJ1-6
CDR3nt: TGTGCCAGCAGCTGGACAGGGGGCGCGGAGGATTCACCCCTCCACTTT
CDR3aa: CASSWTGGAEDSPLHF

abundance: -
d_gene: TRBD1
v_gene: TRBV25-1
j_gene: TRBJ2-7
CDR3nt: TGTGCCAGCAGTGTTCCGGGACAGGGGATAAGCGGGACTCCTGAGCAGTACTTC
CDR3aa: CASSVPGQGISGTPEQYF

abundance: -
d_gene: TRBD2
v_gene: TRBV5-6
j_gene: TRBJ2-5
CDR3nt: TGTGCCAGCAGCTGGGATAGCGGGGGCGGGGAGACCCAGTACTTC
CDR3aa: CASSWDSGGGETQYF

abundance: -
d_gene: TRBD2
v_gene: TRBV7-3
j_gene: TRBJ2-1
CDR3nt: TGTGCCAGCAAAGCGGGGGGCACAAGCAATGAGCAGTTCTTC
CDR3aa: CASKAGGTSNEQFF

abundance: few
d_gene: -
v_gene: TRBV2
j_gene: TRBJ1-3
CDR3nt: TGTGCCAGCAGTGGGGCCGGCATCTCTGGAAACACCATATATTTT
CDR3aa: CASSGAGISGNTIYF

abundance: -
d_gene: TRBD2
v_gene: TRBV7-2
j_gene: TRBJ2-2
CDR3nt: TGTGCCAGCAGACCAGCGGGGGGGCCAACCGGGGAGCTGTTTTTT
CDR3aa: CASRPAGGPTGELFF

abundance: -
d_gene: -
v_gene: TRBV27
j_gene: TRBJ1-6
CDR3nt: TGTGCCACCTGGAGGGGAAACTATAATTCACCCCTCCACTTT
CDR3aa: CATWRGNYNSPLHF

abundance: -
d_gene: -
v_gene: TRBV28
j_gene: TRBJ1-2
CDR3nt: TGTGCCAGCAGTTCAGCGACAGGCATTATCACCTTC
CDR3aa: CASSSATGIITF